The 20 T cell receptor beta chains listed next were all sequenced from one sample in a study of blood T cell repertoires in COVID-19 (TCRdb year 2020). Library construction relied on the immunoSEQ multiplex PCR assay. TCRdb's version of the immuneACCESS table is confined to in-frame rearrangements and falls short of the full clone set. An unresolved V gene accounts for under half of the shortfall where checked; the remainder is of unknown origin. Counted in this sample were about 130,000 clones; about four fifths of them appeared once. The ten largest clones add up to 37% of the sample. The specimen was peripheral blood. The origin of the receptors is a man aged 40-49 years with active or convalescent COVID-19.

This clone was counted once. This chain links TRBV10-2 with TRBJ1-5; TRBD1 might be the D (5 bases). V was clipped by 7 bases and J by 7 bases, with 17 bases between them. The CDR3 extends over 14 amino acids. In germline, CDR1 is WSHSY, CDR2 SAAADI. CDR3 in DNA: TGCGCCAGCACCCCTGCCGGAGGGGTACAGCCCCAGCATTTT. It codes for CASTPAGGVQPQHF.

The rearrangement links TRBV2 to TRBJ1-1, with TRBD1 matching over 10 bases. The CDR3 extends over 14 amino acids. The ends lost 3 bases at V and 4 bases at J; junction bases unmatched: 2. In germline, CDR1 is SNHLY, CDR2 FYNNEI. This chain's CDR3 is CASSEGQGFTEAFF. The CDR3 DNA is TGTGCCAGCAGTGAGGGACAGGGGTTCACTGAAGCTTTCTTT. Filled out from reference TRBV2 and TRBJ1-1, the complete variable domain reads EPEVTQTPSHQVTQMGQEVILRCVPISNHLYFYWYRQILGQKVEFLVSFYNNEISEKSEIFDDQFSVERPDGSNFTLKIRSTKLEDSAMYFCASSEGQGFTEAFFGQGTRLTVV.

Turning to this clone: Other DNA sequences in the sample encode the same CDR3. The chain uses TRBV27 and TRBJ2-7; D perhaps matches TRBD2 (5 bases). CDR1 and CDR2 from the germline V gene are MNHEY and SMNVEV (reference sequence). The CDR3 totals 13 residues. Trimming cost V 5 bases and J 4 bases, with 12 bases left between them. The CDR3 is CASSLNRGYEQYF. In DNA, the CDR3 is TGTGCCAGCAGTCTCAACCGAGGGTACGAGCAGTACTTC.

V and J are TRBV6-5 and TRBJ2-2; no definite D call. This CDR3 has 14 amino acids. Germline CDR1 is MNHEY and CDR2 is SVGAGI. V was shortened by 7 bases and J by 5 bases, with 14 bases between the two germline ends. The CDR3 sequence is CASIAALRTGELFF. In nucleotides, the CDR3 is TGTGCCAGCATTGCGGCCCTTCGAACCGGGGAGCTGTTTTTT.

The count of this clone is one. The chain joins TRBV30 to TRBJ1-1; 8 nucleotides agree with TRBD1. This CDR3 spans 12 amino acids. J gave up 5 bases and V 6 bases, and 5 bases lay outside the gene matches. Germline V gene data show CDR1 as GTSNPN and CDR2 as SVGIG (reference sequence). The chain's CDR3 is CACDRGGTEAFF. CDR3 nucleotide sequence: TGTGCCTGTGACAGGGGAGGAACTGAAGCTTTCTTT.

The chain has TRBV7-2 and TRBJ2-1; 7 bases align to TRBD2. This CDR3 has 15 residues. The trim removed 3 bases at V and 5 bases at J, leaving 7 bases unmatched. Per germline, CDR1 SGHTA and CDR2 FQGNSA. The CDR3 region is CASSLGGSVNNEQFF. The CDR3, as DNA: TGTGCCAGCAGCTTGGGAGGGTCAGTAAACAATGAGCAGTTCTTC.

V usage is TRBV24-1 and J usage is TRBJ2-2; 8 bases are shared with TRBD2. V lost 3 bases and J lost 9; bases outside the gene matches: 8. CDR3 length: 15 residues. CDR1 is KGHDR, CDR2 SFDVKD, per germline. DNA of the CDR3: TGTGCCACCAGTGATCGGGGGGGGTCCTTGAGGGAGCTGTTTTTT. It yields the protein CATSDRGGSLRELFF.

The chain employs TRBV9 and TRBJ2-1; TRBD2 matches at 10 bases. CDR3 length: 15 amino acids. Germline V gene lookup returns CDR1 SGDLS and CDR2 YYNGEE. J lost 10 bases, V lost 0 bases, and 7 bases had no gene match. CDR3 loop: CASSVEPSGSGEQFF. CDR3 DNA: TGTGCCAGCAGCGTAGAGCCTAGCGGGAGCGGAGAGCAGTTCTTC.

The chain has TRBV24-1 and TRBJ2-1; TRBD2 aligns across 13 bases. J lost 8 bases, V lost 4 bases, and 10 bases had no gene match. Germline-derived CDR1 and CDR2 are KGHDR and SFDVKD. The CDR3 spans 17 residues. The CDR3 bases are TGTGCCACCAGTGACTCTACGACTAGCGGGGGGCGCCATGAGCAGTTCTTC. Amino acids: CATSDSTTSGGRHEQFF.

The rearrangement joins TRBV19 to TRBJ1-1; TRBD1 agrees at 9 bases. The CDR3 sequence is 14 residues long. V lost 6 bases, J lost 11 bases, and 13 bases stayed unmatched. Per the germline V gene, CDR1 is LNHDA and CDR2 is SQIVND (reference sequence). CDR3 nucleotide sequence: TGTGCCAGTAGCACCCGGGCACAGGGGGCAGCGGCTTTCTTT. Translating gives CASSTRAQGAAAFF.

This rearrangement joins TRBV27 to TRBJ2-3; 8 bases match TRBD1. The CDR3 consists of 13 residues. Germline V CDR1 and CDR2: MNHEY, SMNVEV (reference sequence). V gave up 3 bases and J gave up 5 bases; unmatched junction bases: 1. In DNA, the CDR3 is TGTGCCAGCAGTTTGGGGACAGGAGATACGCAGTATTTT. Residues: CASSLGTGDTQYF.

The chain combines TRBV5-1 with TRBJ1-6, with 9 bases fitting TRBD1. The germline V gene has CDR1 SGHRS and CDR2 YFSETQ. V shed 3 bases, J shed 0 bases, and the junction held 4 bases outside the gene matches. The CDR3 runs to 17 residues. In DNA, the CDR3 is TGCGCCAGCAGCTCCGGACAGGGGAGCTCCTATAATTCACCCCTCCACTTT. This codes for CASSSGQGSSYNSPLHF.

The chain is built from TRBV19 and TRBJ1-2; 7 nucleotides agree with TRBD1. CDR3 length: 14 residues. Per germline, CDR1 LNHDA and CDR2 SQIVND (reference sequence). J gave up 0 bases and V 4 bases, and 2 bases lay outside the gene matches. In DNA, the CDR3 is TGTGCCAGTAGTACTCAGGGGGCTAACTATGGCTACACCTTC. Amino acid sequence: CASSTQGANYGYTF.

The chain joins TRBV5-5 to TRBJ2-1, with 7 nucleotides matching TRBD2. V lost 4 bases, J lost 10 bases, and 11 bases stayed unmatched. Per the germline V gene, CDR1 is SGHKS and CDR2 is YYEKEE (reference sequence). The CDR3 totals 14 residues. CDR3 sequence reads: CASSTGQPSGEQFF. CDR3 DNA: TGTGCCAGCAGCACCGGGCAGCCTAGCGGAGAGCAGTTCTTC.

The V and J genes are TRBV20-1 and TRBJ2-1; unclear D gene. V was trimmed by 6 bases and J by 5 bases, leaving 8 bases between them. CDR3 size: 11 residues. Germline CDR1 DFQATT, CDR2 SNEGSKA (reference sequence). The CDR3 is CSASPNNEQFF. DNA of the CDR3: TGCAGTGCCTCCCCTAACAATGAGCAGTTCTTC.

The rearrangement uses TRBV15 and TRBJ1-2, with D tentatively TRBD1 (6 bases). Between the trimmed V and J ends, which lost 0 bases and 9 bases, there was a span of 26 bases. The CDR3 spans 18 residues. CDR1 LNHNV and CDR2 YYDKDF come from the germline V gene (reference sequence). As DNA, the CDR3 is TGTGCCACCAGCAGAGAACCGGGTCGGAACAGGGTTTTCCCCCGCTACACCTTC. This encodes CATSREPGRNRVFPRYTF. The complete variable domain, with remaining parts taken from reference TRBV15 and TRBJ1-2, reads DAMVIQNPRYQVTQFGKPVTLSCSQTLNHNVMYWYQQKSSQAPKLLFHYYDKDFNNEADTPDNFQSRRPNTSFCFLDIRSPGLGDTAMYLCATSREPGRNRVFPRYTFGSGTRLTVV.

The chain employs TRBV3-1 (or the pseudogene TRBV3-2) and TRBJ2-3; 10 positions match TRBD2. V trimming: 5 bases; J trimming: 2 bases; junction bases outside the gene matches: 4. CDR1 and CDR2 (germline): LGHDT, YNNKEL (reference sequence). CDR3 length: 15 residues. The CDR3 is CASSELAGSTDTQYF. The CDR3 nucleotides are TGTGCCAGCAGCGAACTAGCGGGGTCCACAGATACGCAGTATTTT.

This sequence joins TRBV6-5 and TRBJ1-4, with D possibly TRBD1 on 6 matching bases. Germline V gene lookup returns CDR1 MNHEY and CDR2 SVGAGI. The CDR3 has 15 amino acids. With 6 bases removed from V and 5 bases from J, the gap between germline ends came to 16 bases. DNA for the CDR3: TGTGCCAGCAGATCAGACAGGTCAGGGAATGAAAAACTGTTTTTT. Its protein product is CASRSDRSGNEKLFF.

The chain recombines TRBV27 with TRBJ1-4; D may be TRBD1 (6 bases). This CDR3 comprises 15 residues. The germline CDR1 and CDR2 sequences are MNHEY and SMNVEV (reference sequence). The germline V and J ends were trimmed by 0 bases and 7 bases, with 12 bases remaining between them. The CDR3 reads CASSLSWDTGEKLFF. The DNA of the CDR3 is TGTGCCAGCAGTTTATCCTGGGACACCGGTGAAAAACTGTTTTTT.

Here the CDR3 reads CASSSKTSAWADTQYF. CDR3 nucleotides: TGTGCCAGCAGTTCAAAGACTAGCGCTTGGGCAGATACGCAGTATTTT. The V call is TRBV25-1, the J call TRBJ2-3; 8 bases align to TRBD2. The germline V gene has CDR1 MGHDK and CDR2 SYGVNS. This CDR3 contains 16 residues. V lost 5 bases and J lost 4; bases outside the gene matches: 11.